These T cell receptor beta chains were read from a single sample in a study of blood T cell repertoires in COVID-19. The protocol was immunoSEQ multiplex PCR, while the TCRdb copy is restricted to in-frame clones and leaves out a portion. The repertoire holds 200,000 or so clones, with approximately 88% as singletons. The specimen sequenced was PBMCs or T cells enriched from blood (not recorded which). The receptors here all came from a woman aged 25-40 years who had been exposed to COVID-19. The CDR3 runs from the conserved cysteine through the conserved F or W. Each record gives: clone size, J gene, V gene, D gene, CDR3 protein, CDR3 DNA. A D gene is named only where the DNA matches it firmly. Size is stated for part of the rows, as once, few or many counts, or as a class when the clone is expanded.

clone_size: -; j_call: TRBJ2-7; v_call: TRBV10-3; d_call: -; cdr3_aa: CAISDKVDRINEQYF; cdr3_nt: TGTGCCATCAGTGATAAAGTAGACAGGATAAACGAGCAGTACTTC
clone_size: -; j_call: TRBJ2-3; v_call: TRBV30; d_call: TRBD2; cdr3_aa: CAWSGFSGRGKTDTQYF; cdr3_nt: TGTGCCTGGAGCGGATTTAGCGGGAGGGGCAAGACAGATACGCAGTATTTT
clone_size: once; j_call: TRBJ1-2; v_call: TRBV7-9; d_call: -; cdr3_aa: CASSLEGVNYGYTF; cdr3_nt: TGTGCCAGCAGCTTAGAGGGAGTAAACTATGGCTACACCTTC
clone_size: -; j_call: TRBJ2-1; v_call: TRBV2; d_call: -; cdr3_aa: CASSELISTSKFF; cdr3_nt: TGTGCCAGCAGTGAACTCATTAGCACTTCCAAGTTCTTC
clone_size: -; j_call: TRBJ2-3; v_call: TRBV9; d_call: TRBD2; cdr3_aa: CASSVTSGHTDTQYF; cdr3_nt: TGTGCCAGCAGCGTCACTAGCGGACACACAGATACGCAGTATTTT
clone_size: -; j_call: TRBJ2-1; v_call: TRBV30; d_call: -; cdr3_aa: CAWSSGLGNEQFF; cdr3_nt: TGTGCCTGGTCCTCGGGACTCGGGAATGAGCAGTTCTTC
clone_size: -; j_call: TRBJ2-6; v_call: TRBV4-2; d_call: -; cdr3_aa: CASSQDSHSGANVLTF; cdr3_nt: TGTGCCAGCAGCCAAGACAGTCACTCTGGGGCCAACGTCCTGACTTTC
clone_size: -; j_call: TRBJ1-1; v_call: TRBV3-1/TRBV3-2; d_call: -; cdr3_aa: CASSFRVGTEAFF; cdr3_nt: TGTGCCAGCAGCTTCAGGGTAGGCACTGAAGCTTTCTTT
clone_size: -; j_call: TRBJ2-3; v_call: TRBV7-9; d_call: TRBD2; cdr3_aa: CASLILLAGSTDTQYF; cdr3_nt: TGTGCCAGTCTTATCCTCCTAGCGGGCAGCACAGATACGCAGTATTTT
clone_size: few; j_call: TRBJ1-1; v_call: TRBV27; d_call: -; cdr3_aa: CASSLRGRHEAFF; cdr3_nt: TGTGCCAGCAGTTTAAGAGGTAGGCATGAAGCTTTCTTT
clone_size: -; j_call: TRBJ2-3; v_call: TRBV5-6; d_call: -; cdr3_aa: CASSLLIGDTQYF; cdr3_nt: TGTGCCAGCAGCTTACTAATTGGGGATACGCAGTATTTT
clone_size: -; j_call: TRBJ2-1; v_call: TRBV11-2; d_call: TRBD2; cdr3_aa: CASSLSGRASGNEQFF; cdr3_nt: TGTGCCAGCAGTCTTAGCGGGAGGGCCAGTGGTAATGAGCAGTTCTTC
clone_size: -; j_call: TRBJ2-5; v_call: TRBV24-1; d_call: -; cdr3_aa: CATSAGARTQYF; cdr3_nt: TGTGCCACCAGTGCAGGGGCCCGGACCCAGTACTTC
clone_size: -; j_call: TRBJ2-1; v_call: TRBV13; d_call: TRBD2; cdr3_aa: CASSGRAFGEQFF; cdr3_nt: TGTGCCTCCAGCGGGAGGGCCTTTGGGGAGCAGTTCTTC
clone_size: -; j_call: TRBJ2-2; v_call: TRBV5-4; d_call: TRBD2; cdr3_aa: CASSQAGVGDTGELFF; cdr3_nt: TGTGCCAGCAGCCAAGCGGGAGTAGGAGACACCGGGGAGCTGTTTTTT
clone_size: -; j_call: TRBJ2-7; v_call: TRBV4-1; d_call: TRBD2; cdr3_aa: CASSQVAGGPREQYF; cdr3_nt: TGCGCCAGCAGCCAGGTAGCGGGAGGGCCAAGGGAGCAGTACTTC
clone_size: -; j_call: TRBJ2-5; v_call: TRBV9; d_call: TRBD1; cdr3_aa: CASSPRGPETQYF; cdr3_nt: TGTGCCAGCAGCCCCAGGGGGCCAGAGACCCAGTACTTC
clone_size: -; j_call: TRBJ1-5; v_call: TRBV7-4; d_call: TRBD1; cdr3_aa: CASSLGQNNQPQHF; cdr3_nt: TGTGCCAGCTCCTTGGGACAGAACAATCAGCCCCAGCATTTT
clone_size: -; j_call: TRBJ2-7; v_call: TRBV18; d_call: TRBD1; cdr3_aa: CASSPVKGAHEQYF; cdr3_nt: TGTGCCAGCTCACCTGTAAAGGGGGCCCACGAGCAGTACTTC
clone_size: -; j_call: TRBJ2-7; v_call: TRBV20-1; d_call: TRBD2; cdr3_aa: CSASGLRRLAGEGGSSLGYEQYF; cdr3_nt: TGCAGTGCTAGTGGTCTTCGAAGGCTAGCGGGAGAGGGGGGTAGTTCGCTGGGCTACGAGCAGTACTTC
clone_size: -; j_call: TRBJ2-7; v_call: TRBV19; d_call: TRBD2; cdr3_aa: CASSNTGEAGGLFVNEQYF; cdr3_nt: TGTGCCAGTAGTAACACAGGGGAAGCGGGAGGACTATTCGTCAACGAGCAGTACTTC
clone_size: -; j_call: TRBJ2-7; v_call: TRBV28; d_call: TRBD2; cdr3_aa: CASSTGGSLYEQYF; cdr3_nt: TGTGCCAGCAGTACGGGCGGGAGTCTCTACGAGCAGTACTTC
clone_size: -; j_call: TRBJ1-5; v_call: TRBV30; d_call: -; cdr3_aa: CAWSVRGNQPQHF; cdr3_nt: TGTGCCTGGAGTGTTCGGGGAAATCAGCCCCAGCATTTT
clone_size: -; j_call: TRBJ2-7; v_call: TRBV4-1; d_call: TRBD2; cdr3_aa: CASSQGRGGSYEQYF; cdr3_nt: TGCGCCAGCAGCCAAGGGCGCGGGGGCTCCTACGAGCAGTACTTC
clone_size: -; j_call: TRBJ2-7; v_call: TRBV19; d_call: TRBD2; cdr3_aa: CASTPRTSGIYEQYF; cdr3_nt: TGTGCCAGTACCCCTAGGACTAGCGGTATCTACGAGCAGTACTTC
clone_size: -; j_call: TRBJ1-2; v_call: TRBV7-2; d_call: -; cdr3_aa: CASSLVPGIYGYTF; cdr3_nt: TGTGCCAGCAGCTTAGTTCCAGGAATCTATGGCTACACCTTC
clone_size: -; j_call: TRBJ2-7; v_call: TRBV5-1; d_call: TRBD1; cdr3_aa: CASSDGQGPYEQYF; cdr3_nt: TGCGCCAGCAGCGACGGACAGGGGCCCTACGAGCAGTACTTC
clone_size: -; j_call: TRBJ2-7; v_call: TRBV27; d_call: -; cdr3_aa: CASSLGGDSLYEQYF; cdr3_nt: TGTGCCAGCAGTCTAGGGGGGGACTCTCTATACGAGCAGTACTTC
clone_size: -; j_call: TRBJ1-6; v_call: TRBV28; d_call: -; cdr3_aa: CASSFRQTPLHF; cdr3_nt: TGTGCCAGCAGTTTTCGACAGACACCCCTCCACTTT
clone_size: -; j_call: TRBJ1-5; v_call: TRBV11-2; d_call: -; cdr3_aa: CASSLVREVNQPQHF; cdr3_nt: TGTGCCAGCAGCTTAGTCAGGGAGGTAAATCAGCCCCAGCATTTT
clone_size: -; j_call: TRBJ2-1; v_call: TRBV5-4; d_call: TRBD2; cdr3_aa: CASSRGILSGRAYNEQFF; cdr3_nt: TGTGCCAGCAGCCGCGGAATCCTAAGCGGGAGGGCCTACAATGAGCAGTTCTTC
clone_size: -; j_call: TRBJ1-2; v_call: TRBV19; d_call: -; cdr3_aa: CASSPQGTLRYF; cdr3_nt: TGTGCCAGTAGTCCACAGGGTACCCTTCGTTACTTC
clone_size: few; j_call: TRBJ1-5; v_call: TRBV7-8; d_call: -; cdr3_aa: CASSFNPMGVRNQPQHF; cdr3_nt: TGTGCCAGCAGCTTCAACCCCATGGGCGTACGGAATCAGCCCCAGCATTTT
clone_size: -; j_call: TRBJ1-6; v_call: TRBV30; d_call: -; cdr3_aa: CAWSPGGGSPLHF; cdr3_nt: TGTGCCTGGAGTCCCGGCGGCGGATCTCCCCTCCACTTT
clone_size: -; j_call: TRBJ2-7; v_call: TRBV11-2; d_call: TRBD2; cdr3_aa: CASSGTAGGRGEQYF; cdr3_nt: TGTGCCAGCAGCGGAACAGCGGGAGGCAGAGGCGAGCAGTACTTC
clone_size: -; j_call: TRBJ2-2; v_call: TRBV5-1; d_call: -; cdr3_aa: CASSLGFGAPYTGELFF; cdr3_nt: TGCGCCAGCAGCTTGGGATTTGGGGCTCCTTACACCGGGGAGCTGTTTTTT
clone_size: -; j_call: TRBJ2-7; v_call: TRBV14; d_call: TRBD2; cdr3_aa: CASSHRGGLGHEQYF; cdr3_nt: TGTGCCAGCAGCCATAGGGGAGGGCTTGGACACGAGCAGTACTTC
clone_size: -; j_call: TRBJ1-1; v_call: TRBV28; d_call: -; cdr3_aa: CASSLGANTEAFF; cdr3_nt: TGTGCCAGCAGTTTGGGAGCGAACACTGAAGCTTTCTTT
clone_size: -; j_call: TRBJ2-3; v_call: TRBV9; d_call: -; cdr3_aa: CASSVAGITSTDTQYF; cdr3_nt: TGTGCCAGCAGCGTAGCGGGTATCACTAGCACAGATACGCAGTATTTT
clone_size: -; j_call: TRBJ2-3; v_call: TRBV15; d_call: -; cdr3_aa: CATSHYGMGTDTQYF; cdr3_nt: TGTGCCACCAGCCATTACGGGATGGGGACAGATACGCAGTATTTT
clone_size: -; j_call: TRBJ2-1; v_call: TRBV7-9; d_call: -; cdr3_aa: CASSLSQGHYNEQFF; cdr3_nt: TGTGCCAGCAGCTTATCCCAGGGACACTACAATGAGCAGTTCTTC
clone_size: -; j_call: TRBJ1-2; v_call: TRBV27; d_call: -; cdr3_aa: CASSLKGDGYTF; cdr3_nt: TGTGCCAGCAGTTTAAAAGGAGACGGCTACACCTTC